Each of the 19 T cell receptor beta chains below was sequenced from the same sample in a study of blood T cell repertoires in COVID-19. The protocol was immunoSEQ multiplex PCR, while the TCRdb copy is restricted to in-frame clones and leaves out a portion. The table shows 250,000 to 300,000 clones, with 81% occurring only once. Material: peripheral blood. These receptors were taken from a woman aged 60-70 years with active or convalescent COVID-19.

This chain links TRBV2 with TRBJ2-1, with 7 bases identical to TRBD2. With 4 bases clipped from V and 6 bases from J, the junction kept 9 bases outside the gene matches. CDR1 and CDR2 from the germline V gene are SNHLY and FYNNEI. The CDR3 contains 15 residues. This chain's CDR3 is CASSGGREKRNEQFF. CDR3 DNA: TGTGCCAGCAGTGGGGGGAGGGAGAAACGCAATGAGCAGTTCTTC.

The chain employs TRBV18 and TRBJ1-1; D remains ambiguous. V lost 5 bases and J 0 bases, leaving 22 bases between the germline ends. The CDR3 extends over 18 amino acids. Germline lookup yields CDR1 KGHSH and CDR2 LQKENI. CDR3 residues: CASSAPPGRRSLNTEAFF. CDR3 coding DNA: TGTGCCAGCTCAGCCCCCCCGGGAAGAAGAAGCTTGAACACTGAAGCTTTCTTT.

This clone has at least ten counts. The chain has TRBV3-1 (or the pseudogene TRBV3-2) and TRBJ2-7; D is uncertain. The CDR3 sequence is 12 residues long. Germline V gives CDR1 LGHDT, CDR2 YNNKEL (reference sequence). Between the trimmed V and J ends, which lost 0 bases and 7 bases, there was a span of 7 bases. The CDR3 DNA reads as TGTGCCAGCAGCCAAGATGTCGGGGAGCAGTACTTC. This gives the protein CASSQDVGEQYF.

The J gene is TRBJ1-2, the V gene TRBV5-1; D gene unclear. The CDR3 is made up of 13 amino acids. CDR1 and CDR2 from the germline V gene are SGHRS and YFSETQ. Trimming shortened V by 3 bases and J by 5 bases, and 11 bases separated the two germline ends. CDR3 in amino acids: CASSYNEGYGYTF. In DNA form, the CDR3 reads TGCGCCAGCAGCTATAACGAGGGATATGGCTACACCTTC.

The chain's CDR3 is CASSQSGRGTTEAFF. CDR3 in DNA: TGCGCCAGCAGCCAATCAGGGAGGGGCACGACTGAAGCTTTCTTT. This chain links TRBV4-1 with TRBJ1-1; weak D call: TRBD1 (5 bases). Trimming removed 2 bases at V and 5 bases at J, with 15 bases between. The CDR3 has 15 residues. Per the germline V gene, CDR1 is MGHRA and CDR2 is YSYEKL.

The chain employs TRBV21-1 and TRBJ2-7; TRBD1, the D gene given by the table, was not confirmed from the DNA. TRBV21-1 is designated a pseudogene. This CDR3 spans 16 amino acids. The CDR3 region is CASGVSGTGISYEQYF. CDR3 DNA sequence: TGTGCCAGCGGGGTTTCCGGGACAGGGATCTCCTACGAGCAGTACTTC.

The CDR3 region has the DNA TGTGCCAGCAGTTACGCCCCTCCAAGAGAAGAGACCCAGTACTTC. Protein sequence: CASSYAPPREETQYF. The chain has TRBV6-2 or TRBV6-3 and TRBJ2-5; D unclear. The germline V gene encodes CDR1 MNHEY and CDR2 SVGEGT. This CDR3 spans 15 amino acids. V was shortened by 2 bases and J by 3 bases, with 13 bases between the two germline ends.

This clone appeared a few times. The V and J genes are TRBV2 and TRBJ1-3, with 12 bases matching TRBD1. Losses at the gene ends were 4 bases for V and 2 bases for J; bases not matched to a gene: 0. The CDR3 has 15 amino acids. Per the germline V gene, CDR1 is SNHLY and CDR2 is FYNNEI. This chain's CDR3 is CASSGDRGPGNTIYF. The CDR3 region has the DNA TGTGCCAGCAGTGGGGACAGGGGGCCTGGAAACACCATATATTTT.

The V and J genes are TRBV10-1 and TRBJ2-5; tentatively, D is TRBD2 (6 bases). Germline V gives CDR1 WNHNN, CDR2 SYGVQD (reference sequence). This CDR3 has 12 amino acids. V lost 8 bases and J 4 bases, leaving 11 bases between the germline ends. The CDR3 DNA reads TGCGCCAGCGGGAGGCACGGAGAGACCCAGTACTTC. Translation gives CASGRHGETQYF.

V and J are TRBV19 and TRBJ1-6; weak D call: TRBD1 (6 bases). The germline V and J ends were trimmed by 2 bases and 8 bases, with 13 bases remaining between them. The germline V gene has CDR1 LNHDA and CDR2 SQIVND (reference sequence). This CDR3 is built from 15 residues. CDR3 bases: TGTGCCAGTAGTATATCTTTCAGGGGCCATTCACCCCTCCACTTT. It encodes CASSISFRGHSPLHF.

The chain employs TRBV3-1 (or the pseudogene TRBV3-2) and TRBJ2-3, with 8 bases matching TRBD2. V dropped 2 bases and J dropped 4; count of bases not matched to a gene: 5. This CDR3 comprises 15 residues. The germline CDR1 and CDR2 sequences are LGHDT and YNNKEL (reference sequence). The CDR3 nucleotides are TGTGCCAGCAGCCAACTACGGGGGGGGGCAGATACGCAGTATTTT. Translation gives CASSQLRGGADTQYF.

This clone came up a few times. This chain connects TRBV19 to TRBJ2-7; D is unresolved. Trimming pared 3 bases from V and 2 bases from J, leaving 8 bases between. CDR1 LNHDA and CDR2 SQIVND come from the germline V gene (reference sequence). This CDR3 has 13 amino acids. CDR3 DNA sequence: TGTGCCAGTAGTATTGGCACAGCCTACGAGCAGTACTTC. This sequence encodes CASSIGTAYEQYF.

The CDR3 DNA follows: TGTGCCAGCAGCTCCGGGACAGGGTATGGGGCCAACGTCCTGACTTTC. Encoded protein: CASSSGTGYGANVLTF. The rearrangement joins TRBV14 to TRBJ2-6; 9 bases are a match to TRBD1. V lost 5 bases and J lost 3; bases outside the gene matches: 5. CDR3 length equals 16 residues. CDR1 SGHDN and CDR2 FVKESK come from the germline V gene.

The rearrangement joins TRBV28 to TRBJ2-3; 10 bases line up with TRBD2. The germline gives CDR1 MDHEN, CDR2 SYDVKM. The CDR3 has 15 residues. V was pared by 8 bases and J by 2 bases, with 7 bases of the junction left unmatched. The DNA of the CDR3 is TGTGCCAGCCGTAGCGGGGGGCCCCCCACAGATACGCAGTATTTT. Its protein is CASRSGGPPTDTQYF. Full variable domain (remainder filled in from reference TRBV28 and TRBJ2-3): DVKVTQSSRYLVKRTGEKVFLECVQDMDHENMFWYRQDPGLGLRLIYFSYDVKMKEKGDIPEGYSVSREKKERFSLILESASTNQTSMYLCASRSGGPPTDTQYFGPGTRLTVL.

Turning to this clone: The same CDR3 can be traced to other DNA sequences in this sample. V is TRBV20-1 and J is TRBJ2-1; the D is unclear. Trimming cost V 3 bases and J 5 bases, with 8 bases left between them. The CDR3 length is 12 residues. Looked up from germline, CDR1 is DFQATT and CDR2 is SNEGSKA (reference sequence). CDR3 sequence: CSASERDNEQFF. CDR3 DNA: TGCAGTGCTAGTGAGCGCGACAATGAGCAGTTCTTC.

V gene TRBV18 combines with J gene TRBJ2-7; no clear D gene. The ends were cut back, 3 bases at V and 0 bases at J, with 6 bases in the middle. Germline CDR1 KGHSH, CDR2 LQKENI. CDR3 length: 13 residues. This chain's CDR3 is CASSPTVSYEQYF. The DNA for the CDR3 is TGTGCCAGCTCACCCACAGTCTCCTACGAGCAGTACTTC.

The DNA for the CDR3 is TGCGCCAGCAGCCAAGATTCCATGGGAGCTACAACTAATGAAAAACTGTTTTTT. Residues: CASSQDSMGATTNEKLFF. The rearrangement joins TRBV4-3 to TRBJ1-4, with no clear D. Trimming removed 0 bases from V and 0 bases from J, with 14 bases in between. The CDR3 has 18 amino acids. Germline CDR1 is LGHNA and CDR2 is YSLEER.

This rearrangement joins TRBV6-5 to TRBJ2-5; 8 bases are a match to TRBD1. V lost 0 bases and J lost 5; bases outside the gene matches: 8. This CDR3 has 16 amino acids. Germline CDR1 MNHEY, CDR2 SVGAGI. Here the CDR3 reads CASSYSSAGGWETQYF. The DNA for the CDR3 is TGTGCCAGCAGTTACTCGAGTGCAGGGGGCTGGGAGACCCAGTACTTC.

This clone showed up just a few times. The chain uses TRBV7-2 and TRBJ2-2; no clear D. The CDR3 loop spans 13 amino acids. CDR1 SGHTA and CDR2 FQGNSA come from the germline V gene. V was shortened by 1 base and J by 7 bases, with 7 bases between the two germline ends. The CDR3 loop is CASSLVTGGELFF. CDR3 bases: TGTGCCAGCAGCTTAGTGACGGGCGGGGAGCTGTTTTTT. The full variable domain, with the rest looked up from reference TRBV7-2 and TRBJ2-2, is GAGVSQSPSNKVTEKGKDVELRCDPISGHTALYWYRQSLGQGLEFLIYFQGNSAPDKSGLPSDRFSAERTGGSVSTLTIQRTQQEDSAVYLCASSLVTGGELFFGEGSRLTVL.